These 18 T cell receptor beta chains share one sample of origin, sequenced in a study of cytomegalovirus exposure and HLA in healthy donors. Use of 60 Vbeta and 13 Jbeta primers characterized the PCR. The protocol was immunoSEQ multiplex PCR, while the TCRdb copy is restricted to in-frame clones and leaves out a portion. The sample has around 100,000 clones; the top ten hold around 7%. Sequenced: PBMCs. These receptors were collected from a man aged 35-49 years in good health and CMV-seropositive.

V gene TRBV10-3 combines with J gene TRBJ2-3, with 12 bases lining up with TRBD2. Germline values: CDR1 ENHRY, CDR2 SYGVKD. The junction had 10 bases not matched to a gene; V was cut back by 6 bases and J by 3 bases. The CDR3 sequence is 17 residues long. The CDR3 protein is CAISQNRGTSGTDTQYF. The CDR3 DNA is TGTGCCATCAGCCAGAACAGGGGGACTAGCGGGACAGATACGCAGTATTTT.

J is TRBJ2-7 and V is TRBV21-1; the table's D call TRBD1 went unverified against the DNA. TRBV21-1 represents a pseudogene. CDR3 length: 15 amino acids. This CDR3 reads CASSKVRQGASEQYF. Written as DNA, the CDR3 is TGTGCCAGCAGCAAAGTGAGGCAGGGGGCCTCCGAGCAGTACTTC.

The V call is TRBV9, the J call TRBJ2-3; TRBD1 matches 9 bases. The CDR3 is 16 residues long. Germline trimming cut 0 bases from V and 2 bases from J; bases unmatched to any gene: 4. Germline assignment: CDR1 SGDLS and CDR2 YYNGEE. This chain's CDR3 is CASSVETGGPTDTQYF. CDR3 nucleotide sequence: TGTGCCAGCAGCGTAGAAACAGGGGGCCCCACAGATACGCAGTATTTT.

The rearrangement uses TRBV19 and TRBJ2-1, with 7 bases that match TRBD2. This CDR3 spans 16 amino acids. The trim removed 5 bases at V and 3 bases at J, leaving 10 bases unmatched. Germline V gene sequence: CDR1 LNHDA, CDR2 SQIVND (reference sequence). CDR3 DNA sequence: TGTGCCAGTAGTTTATCAGCGGGAAGCAACTACAATGAGCAGTTCTTC. Its protein is CASSLSAGSNYNEQFF.

This chain connects TRBV11-2 to TRBJ2-1; 8 bases match TRBD1. The CDR3 length is 16 residues. Losses at the gene ends were 5 bases for V and 6 bases for J; bases not matched to a gene: 12. Germline CDR1 SGHAT, CDR2 FQNNGV. The CDR3 protein is CASSLGTGPLSNEQFF. The CDR3 bases are TGTGCCAGCAGCCTCGGGACAGGCCCCCTATCCAATGAGCAGTTCTTC.

The V call is TRBV2, the J call TRBJ1-5; 8 nucleotides agree with TRBD1. Unmatched junction bases numbered 4, after V lost 5 bases and J lost 4 bases. The CDR3 is 14 residues long. Germline CDR1 SNHLY, CDR2 FYNNEI. The CDR3 region has the DNA TGTGCCAGCAGTAAACAGGGGGGGAATCAGCCCCAGCATTTT. The encoded protein is CASSKQGGNQPQHF.

The chain has TRBV27 and TRBJ1-2; 7 bases map to TRBD1. Germline-derived CDR1 and CDR2 are MNHEY and SMNVEV (reference sequence). J was trimmed by 2 bases and V by 2 bases; bases with no gene match: 2. The CDR3 length is 14 residues. This CDR3 reads CASSLKGQNYGYTF. CDR3 DNA sequence: TGTGCCAGCAGTTTAAAGGGACAGAACTATGGCTACACCTTC.

The chain links TRBV2 to TRBJ1-4; maybe TRBD1 (6 bases). The germline V gene has CDR1 SNHLY and CDR2 FYNNEI. The CDR3 length is 13 residues. Between the trimmed V and J ends, which lost 11 bases and 4 bases, there was a span of 14 bases. As DNA, the CDR3 is TGTGCCGTCCCAAGGACAGATAATGAAAAACTGTTTTTT. This translates into CAVPRTDNEKLFF.

CDR3 in DNA: TGTGCCTGGAGTGCCGACAGGTCCTACGAGCAGTACTTC. Translation: CAWSADRSYEQYF. The V and J genes are TRBV30 and TRBJ2-7; D possibly corresponds to TRBD1 (6 bases). The germline V gene encodes CDR1 GTSNPN and CDR2 SVGIG (reference sequence). V gave up 1 base and J gave up 1 base, with 8 bases separating them. The CDR3 has 13 residues.

V gene TRBV29-1 combines with J gene TRBJ2-2, with TRBD1 identical over 8 bases. V dropped 4 bases and J dropped 3; count of bases not matched to a gene: 7. This CDR3 is 15 amino acids long. Per germline, CDR1 SQVTM and CDR2 ANQGSEA. CDR3: CSVGGQGAYTGELFF. CDR3 DNA: TGCAGCGTTGGCGGACAGGGCGCCTACACCGGGGAGCTGTTTTTT.

This rearrangement joins TRBV18 to TRBJ2-2; a possible D gene is TRBD1 (5 bases). Germline V CDR1 and CDR2: KGHSH, LQKENI. The germline V and J ends were trimmed by 8 bases and 5 bases, with 9 bases remaining between them. CDR3 length: 12 amino acids. CDR3 amino acids: CASAPGTGELFF. CDR3 in DNA: TGTGCCAGCGCGCCAGGGACCGGGGAGCTGTTTTTT.

The chain recombines TRBV28 with TRBJ2-1; D is uncertain. Germline-derived CDR1 and CDR2 are MDHEN and SYDVKM. V was shortened by 10 bases and J by 0 bases, with 10 bases between the two germline ends. CDR3 length: 13 amino acids. CDR3 amino acids: CATLRGSYNEQFF. The CDR3 nucleotides are TGTGCCACCCTCCGCGGCTCCTACAATGAGCAGTTCTTC. The variable domain in full, completed from reference TRBV28 and TRBJ2-1, reads DVKVTQSSRYLVKRTGEKVFLECVQDMDHENMFWYRQDPGLGLRLIYFSYDVKMKEKGDIPEGYSVSREKKERFSLILESASTNQTSMYLCATLRGSYNEQFFGPGTRLTVL.

J is TRBJ1-4 and V is TRBV7-6, with a weak D call TRBD1 (5 bases). This CDR3 has 16 amino acids. CDR1 is SGHVS, CDR2 FNYEAQ, per germline. Trimming removed 2 bases at V and 4 bases at J, with 14 bases between. The CDR3 region is CASSLFQTAINEKLFF. In DNA, the CDR3 is TGTGCCAGCAGCTTATTTCAGACAGCCATTAATGAAAAACTGTTTTTT.

Of note for this clone: The junction departs from the called germline gene at one end, perhaps through a read error. V and J are TRBV29-1 and TRBJ1-1, with D tentatively TRBD1 (6 bases). CDR1 and CDR2 from the germline V gene are SQVTM and ANQGSEA. This CDR3 is built from 14 residues. CDR3: CNVDLFGQRFEAFF. For the CDR3, the DNA is TGCAACGTTGACTTGTTCGGACAGCGATTTGAAGCTTTCTTT.

The chain joins TRBV19 to TRBJ2-5; D possibly corresponds to TRBD1 (6 bases). Trimming removed 5 bases at V and 2 bases at J, with 9 bases between. In germline, CDR1 is LNHDA, CDR2 SQIVND (reference sequence). This CDR3 region has 13 residues. The CDR3 loop is CASSGGLQETQYF. The CDR3 DNA follows: TGTGCCAGTAGTGGGGGCCTTCAAGAGACCCAGTACTTC.

The chain couples TRBV4-1 to TRBJ1-1; 9 bases match TRBD1. The germline gives CDR1 MGHRA, CDR2 YSYEKL. The junction had 2 bases not matched to a gene; V was cut back by 1 base and J by 11 bases. The CDR3 has 12 residues. The CDR3, as DNA: TGCGCCAGCAGCCAAGGACAGGGGGTGGCTTTCTTT. Protein product: CASSQGQGVAFF.

V is TRBV5-1 and J is TRBJ2-5, with TRBD1 matching over 7 bases. The length of the CDR3 is 15 residues. Per the germline V gene, CDR1 is SGHRS and CDR2 is YFSETQ. Trimming removed 4 bases from V and 1 base from J; junction bases left unmatched: 7. CDR3 DNA sequence: TGCGCCAGCAGCGGAACACAGGGGACCCAAGAGACCCAGTACTTC. Its protein is CASSGTQGTQETQYF.

The J gene is TRBJ2-2, the V gene TRBV28; 10 nucleotides line up with TRBD1. V trimming: 2 bases; J trimming: 7 bases; junction bases outside the gene matches: 7. The CDR3 has 16 residues. Germline assignment: CDR1 MDHEN and CDR2 SYDVKM. This CDR3 reads CASSLADRGSIGELFF. As DNA, the CDR3 is TGTGCCAGCAGTTTAGCGGACAGGGGGTCAATCGGGGAGCTGTTTTTT. The whole variable domain, remainder taken from reference TRBV28 and TRBJ2-2, is DVKVTQSSRYLVKRTGEKVFLECVQDMDHENMFWYRQDPGLGLRLIYFSYDVKMKEKGDIPEGYSVSREKKERFSLILESASTNQTSMYLCASSLADRGSIGELFFGEGSRLTVL.